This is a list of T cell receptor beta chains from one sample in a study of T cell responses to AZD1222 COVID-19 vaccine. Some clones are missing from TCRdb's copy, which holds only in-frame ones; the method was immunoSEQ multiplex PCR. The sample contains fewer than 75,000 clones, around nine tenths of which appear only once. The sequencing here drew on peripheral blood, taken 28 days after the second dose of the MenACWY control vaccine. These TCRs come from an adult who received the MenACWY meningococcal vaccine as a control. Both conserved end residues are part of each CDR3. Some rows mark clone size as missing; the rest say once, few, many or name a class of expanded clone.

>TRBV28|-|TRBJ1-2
CASSGGEGLGYGYTF
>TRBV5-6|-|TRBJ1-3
CASSFGRNSGNTIYF
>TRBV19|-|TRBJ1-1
CASIRGRGGNTEAFF
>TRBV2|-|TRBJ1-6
CASSDDRGNSPLHF
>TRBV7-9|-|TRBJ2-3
CASSPGAGGPTDTQYF
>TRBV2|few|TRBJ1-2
CASSEVFKGKNGYTF
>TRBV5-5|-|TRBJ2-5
CASSPRDQGTGKTQYF
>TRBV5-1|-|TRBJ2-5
CASSLSGVQETQYF
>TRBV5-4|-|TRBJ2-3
CASTPGGSWADTQYF
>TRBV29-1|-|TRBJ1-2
CSVEGEGTGPRGYTF
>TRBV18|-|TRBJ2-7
CASSPRQDSYEQYF
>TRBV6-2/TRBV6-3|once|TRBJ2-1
CASSYYSGTYRNEQFF
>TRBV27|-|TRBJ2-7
CASSTGLENEQYF
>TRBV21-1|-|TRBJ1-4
CASSKVPRTNEKLFF
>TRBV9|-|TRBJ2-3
CASSHSGASTDTQYF
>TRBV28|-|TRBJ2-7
CASIYSGGWNEQYF
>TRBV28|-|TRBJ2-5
CASSDGKREETQYF
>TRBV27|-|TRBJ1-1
CASSFRENTEAFF
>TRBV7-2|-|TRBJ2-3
CASSRGGSTDTQYF
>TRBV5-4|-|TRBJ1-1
CASSLGGQLNTEAFF
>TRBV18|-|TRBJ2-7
CASSPPGAYEQYF
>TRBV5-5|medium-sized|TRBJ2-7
CASSLELQGSEQYF
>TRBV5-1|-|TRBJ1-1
CASSLDGRPNTEAFF
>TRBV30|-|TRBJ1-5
CAWSVGISNQPQHF
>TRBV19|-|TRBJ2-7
CASSLRGGSGEQYF
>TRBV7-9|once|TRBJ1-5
CASSLHNQPQHF
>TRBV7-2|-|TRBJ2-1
CASRPLGLAGGLFDEQFF
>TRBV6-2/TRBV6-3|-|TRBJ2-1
CASSLAGVDNEQFF
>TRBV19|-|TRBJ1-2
CASLGVSQIYGYTF
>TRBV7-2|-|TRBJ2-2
CASSFNSGGTGELFF
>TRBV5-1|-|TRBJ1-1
CASSYRQGPTEAFF
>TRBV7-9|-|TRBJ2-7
CASSFYSSYEQYF
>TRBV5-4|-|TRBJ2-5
CASSLGTSGRQETQYF
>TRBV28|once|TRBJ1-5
CASSGTYSNQPQHF
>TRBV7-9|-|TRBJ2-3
CASSLGGGETDTQYF
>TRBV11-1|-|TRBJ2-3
CASSFGRGNTDTQYF
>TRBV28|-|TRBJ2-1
CASSYGRTSGNNEQFF
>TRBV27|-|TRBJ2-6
CASSPETASGANVLTF
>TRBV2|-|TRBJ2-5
CASGTLPETQYF